This TCR beta chain was sequenced in a study of shared clonotypes between healthy human individuals. V was clipped by 3 bases and J by 4 bases, with 24 bases between them. Germline CDR1 and CDR2: GTSNPN and SVGIG (reference sequence). The CDR3 consists of 17 residues. The table came from immunoSEQ multiplex PCR; TCRdb's copy has only in-frame clones and leaves some out. The sample lists 980,000 or so clones; 76% were seen once. The sample taken for sequencing was memory CD4+ T cells sorted from blood. Subset denoted: CD45RA-negative fraction. This receptor was identified in a young man in good health. The genes are TRBV30 and TRBJ1-2; D is perhaps TRBD1 (5 bases). The CDR3 reads CAWSPKGQGRGFYGYTF. For the CDR3, the DNA is TGTGCCTGGAGCCCAAAGGGCCAGGGCCGGGGGTTCTATGGCTACACCTTC.